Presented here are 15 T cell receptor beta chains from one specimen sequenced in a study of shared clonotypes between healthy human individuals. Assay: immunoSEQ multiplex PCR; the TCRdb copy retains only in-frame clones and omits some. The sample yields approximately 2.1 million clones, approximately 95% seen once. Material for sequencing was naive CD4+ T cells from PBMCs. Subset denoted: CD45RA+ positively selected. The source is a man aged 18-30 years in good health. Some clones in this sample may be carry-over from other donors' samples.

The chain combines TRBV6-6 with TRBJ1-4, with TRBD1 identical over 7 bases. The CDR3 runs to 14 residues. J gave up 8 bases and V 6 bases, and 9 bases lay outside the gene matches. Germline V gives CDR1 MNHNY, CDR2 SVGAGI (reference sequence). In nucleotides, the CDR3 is TGTGCCAGCAGCCGACAATTACAGGGGGAAAAACTGTTTTTT. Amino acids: CASSRQLQGEKLFF.

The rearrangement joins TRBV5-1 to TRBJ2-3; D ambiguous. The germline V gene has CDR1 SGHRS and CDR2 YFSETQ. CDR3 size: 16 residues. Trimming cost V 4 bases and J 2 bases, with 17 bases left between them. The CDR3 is CASSLPLHIYTDTQYF. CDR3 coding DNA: TGCGCCAGCAGCCTACCCTTACATATCTACACAGATACGCAGTATTTT.

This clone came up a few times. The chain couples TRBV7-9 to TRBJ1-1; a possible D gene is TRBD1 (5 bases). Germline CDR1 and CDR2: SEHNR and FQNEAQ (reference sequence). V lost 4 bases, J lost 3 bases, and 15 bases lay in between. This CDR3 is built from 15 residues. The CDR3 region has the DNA TGTGCCAGCAGCTGGCGTAGGGGTGGGGACACTGAAGCTTTCTTT. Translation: CASSWRRGGDTEAFF.

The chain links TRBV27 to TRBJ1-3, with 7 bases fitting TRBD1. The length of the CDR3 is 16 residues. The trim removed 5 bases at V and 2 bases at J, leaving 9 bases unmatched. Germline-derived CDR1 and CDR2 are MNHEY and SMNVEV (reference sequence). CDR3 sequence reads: CASSERQGLAGNTIYF. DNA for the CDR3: TGTGCCAGCAGTGAACGACAGGGACTGGCTGGAAACACCATATATTTT.

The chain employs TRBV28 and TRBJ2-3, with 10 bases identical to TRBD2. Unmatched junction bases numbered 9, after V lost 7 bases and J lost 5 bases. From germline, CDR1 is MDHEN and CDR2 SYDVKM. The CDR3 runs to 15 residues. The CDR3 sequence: CASIQIAGGLDTQYF. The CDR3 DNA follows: TGTGCCAGCATACAGATAGCGGGAGGTTTAGATACGCAGTATTTT. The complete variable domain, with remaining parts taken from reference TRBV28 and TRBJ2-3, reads DVKVTQSSRYLVKRTGEKVFLECVQDMDHENMFWYRQDPGLGLRLIYFSYDVKMKEKGDIPEGYSVSREKKERFSLILESASTNQTSMYLCASIQIAGGLDTQYFGPGTRLTVL.

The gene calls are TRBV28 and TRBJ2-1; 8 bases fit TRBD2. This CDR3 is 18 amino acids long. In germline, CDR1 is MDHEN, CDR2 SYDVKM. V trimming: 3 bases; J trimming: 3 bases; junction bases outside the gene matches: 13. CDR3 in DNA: TGTGCCAGCAGTTTCCCCTCGGGAGCGGGAGTTTTCTACAATGAGCAGTTCTTC. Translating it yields CASSFPSGAGVFYNEQFF.

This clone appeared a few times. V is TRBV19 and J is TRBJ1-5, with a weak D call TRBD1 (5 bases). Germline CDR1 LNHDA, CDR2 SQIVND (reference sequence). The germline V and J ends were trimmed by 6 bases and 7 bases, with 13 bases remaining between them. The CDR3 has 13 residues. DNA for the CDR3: TGTGCCAGTAGGGGGGAACGCTGGCAGCCCCAGCATTTT. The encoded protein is CASRGERWQPQHF. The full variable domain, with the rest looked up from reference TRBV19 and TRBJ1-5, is DGGITQSPKYLFRKEGQNVTLSCEQNLNHDAMYWYRQDPGQGLRLIYYSQIVNDFQKGDIAEGYSVSREKKESFPLTVTSAQKNPTAFYLCASRGERWQPQHFGDGTRLSIL.

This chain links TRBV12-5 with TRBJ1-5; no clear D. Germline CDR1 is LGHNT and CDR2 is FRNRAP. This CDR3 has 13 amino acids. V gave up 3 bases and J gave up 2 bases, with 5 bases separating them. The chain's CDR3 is CASGLSGNQPQHF. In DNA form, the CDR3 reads TGTGCTAGTGGTTTAAGTGGCAATCAGCCCCAGCATTTT.

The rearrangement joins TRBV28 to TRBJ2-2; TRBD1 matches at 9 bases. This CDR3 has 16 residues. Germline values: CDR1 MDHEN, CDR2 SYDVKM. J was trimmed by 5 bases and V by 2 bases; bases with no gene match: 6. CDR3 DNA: TGTGCCAGCAGTTTAGGAGGGACAGGGAAGACCGGGGAGCTGTTTTTT. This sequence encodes CASSLGGTGKTGELFF. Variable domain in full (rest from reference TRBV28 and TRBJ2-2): DVKVTQSSRYLVKRTGEKVFLECVQDMDHENMFWYRQDPGLGLRLIYFSYDVKMKEKGDIPEGYSVSREKKERFSLILESASTNQTSMYLCASSLGGTGKTGELFFGEGSRLTVL.

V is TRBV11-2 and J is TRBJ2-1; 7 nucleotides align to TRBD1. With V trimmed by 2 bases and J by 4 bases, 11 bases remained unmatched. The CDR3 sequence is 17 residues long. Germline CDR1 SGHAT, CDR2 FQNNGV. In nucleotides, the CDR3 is TGTGCCAGCAGCTTATGGGCTCAAGGGGGCGTTTACAATGAGCAGTTCTTC. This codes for CASSLWAQGGVYNEQFF.

The CDR3 DNA sequence: TGCGCCAGCAGCCAAGGTCGATCTAATGAAAAACTGTTTTTT. Translated: CASSQGRSNEKLFF. The V gene is TRBV4-1, the J gene TRBJ1-4; D remains ambiguous. V lost 1 base and J 3 bases, leaving 6 bases between the germline ends. There are 14 residues in the CDR3. Germline assignment: CDR1 MGHRA and CDR2 YSYEKL.

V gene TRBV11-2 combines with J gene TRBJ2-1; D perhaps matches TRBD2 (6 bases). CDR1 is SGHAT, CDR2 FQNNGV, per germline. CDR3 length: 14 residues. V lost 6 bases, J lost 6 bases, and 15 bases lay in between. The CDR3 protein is CASRLLLSGNEQFF. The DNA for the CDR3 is TGTGCCAGCAGATTACTCCTTAGCGGCAATGAGCAGTTCTTC.

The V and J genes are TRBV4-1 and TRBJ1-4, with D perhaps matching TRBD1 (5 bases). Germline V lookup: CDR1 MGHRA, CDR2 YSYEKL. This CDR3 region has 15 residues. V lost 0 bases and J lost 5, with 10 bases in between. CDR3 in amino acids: CASSQEAAGNEKLFF. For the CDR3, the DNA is TGCGCCAGCAGCCAAGAGGCCGCAGGGAATGAAAAACTGTTTTTT.

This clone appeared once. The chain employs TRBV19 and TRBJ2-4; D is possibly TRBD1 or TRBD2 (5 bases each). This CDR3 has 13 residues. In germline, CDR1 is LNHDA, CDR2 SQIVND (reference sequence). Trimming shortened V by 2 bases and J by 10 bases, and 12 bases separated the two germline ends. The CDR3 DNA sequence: TGTGCCAGTAGTATAACCAGGGAGAGTATTCAGTACTTC. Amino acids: CASSITRESIQYF.

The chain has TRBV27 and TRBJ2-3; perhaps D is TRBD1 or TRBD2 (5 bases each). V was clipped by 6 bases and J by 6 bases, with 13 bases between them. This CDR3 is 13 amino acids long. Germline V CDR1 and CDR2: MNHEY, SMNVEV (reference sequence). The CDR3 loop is CASRIRDRDTQYF. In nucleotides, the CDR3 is TGTGCCAGCAGGATCAGGGACCGTGATACGCAGTATTTT.